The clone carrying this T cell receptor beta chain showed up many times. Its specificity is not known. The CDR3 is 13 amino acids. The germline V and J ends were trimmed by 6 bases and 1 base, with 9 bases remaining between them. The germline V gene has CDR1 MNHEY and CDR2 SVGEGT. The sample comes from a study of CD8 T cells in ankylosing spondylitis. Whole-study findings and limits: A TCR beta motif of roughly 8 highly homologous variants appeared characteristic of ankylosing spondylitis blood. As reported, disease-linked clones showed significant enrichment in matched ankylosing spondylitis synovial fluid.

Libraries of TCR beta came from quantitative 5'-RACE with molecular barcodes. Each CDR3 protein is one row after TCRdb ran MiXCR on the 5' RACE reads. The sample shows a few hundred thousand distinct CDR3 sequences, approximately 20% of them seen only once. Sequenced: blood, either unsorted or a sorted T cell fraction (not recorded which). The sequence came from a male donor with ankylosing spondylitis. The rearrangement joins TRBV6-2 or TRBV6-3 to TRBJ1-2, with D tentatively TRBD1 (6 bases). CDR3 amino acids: CASSRGGNYGYTF. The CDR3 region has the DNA TGTGCCAGCAGCAGGGGCGGTAACTATGGCTACACCTTC.